This T cell receptor beta chain was captured by sequencing in a study of human thymus T cells. The V segment lost 2 bases and the J segment 7 bases; nucleotides outside the gene matches: 7. CDR1 is SGHNT, CDR2 YENEEA, per germline. The CDR3 spans 15 residues. Thymus tissue for the work was resected from patients undergoing corrective heart surgery. The repertoire was sequenced with immunoSEQ multiplex PCR; TCRdb's copy has only in-frame clones and lacks some. The sample holds 55,000 to 85,000 clones, roughly 96% seen once. V usage is TRBV11-3 and J usage is TRBJ2-2, with 7 bases aligning to TRBD2. The TCR sequence derives from a girl under three years old with a congenital heart defect but otherwise immunologically healthy. The sample comprised thymus tissue. The CDR3 DNA follows: TGTGCCAGCAGCTTATGGCCTAGCGGAGACGGGGAGCTGTTTTTT. This codes for CASSLWPSGDGELFF.